There are many counts of the clone carrying this T cell receptor beta chain. Germline lookup yields CDR1 LGHDT and CDR2 YNNKEL (reference sequence). The CDR3 covers 12 residues. The germline V and J ends were trimmed by 1 base and 8 bases, with 8 bases remaining between them. The data stem from a study of T cells in Graves' hyperthyroidism and ophthalmopathy. It was RNA transcripts that yielded the amplified TCR beta CDR3 regions. The HTBI primer set drove a first-round RT-PCR of the TCR CDR3. MiXCR was run by TCRdb on the multiplex PCR reads, yielding one entry per CDR3 protein. This table holds a few hundred thousand distinct CDR3 sequences, roughly 13% found once. Among the patients, aged 18 to 65, hyperthyroidism was newly diagnosed and had lasted under 2 months. PBMCs were sourced from around 10 ml fresh peripheral blood.

This rearrangement joins TRBV3-1 to TRBJ1-2; no reliable D call. Sequenced material: blood. The TCR sequence derives from a woman under 30 with Graves' hyperthyroidism. This chain's CDR3 is CASSQARVGYTF. The CDR3 DNA sequence: TGTGCCAGCAGCCAAGCAAGGGTCGGCTACACCTTC.